The 11 T cell receptor beta chains presented below share a single source sample, sequenced in a study of blood T cell repertoires in COVID-19. The protocol was immunoSEQ multiplex PCR, while the TCRdb copy is restricted to in-frame clones and leaves out a portion. The sample yields around 140,000 clones, around 89% seen once. Sequencing was performed on peripheral blood. These receptors were taken from a man between 65 and 80 years old with active COVID-19.

The chain is built from TRBV29-1 and TRBJ1-1; D remains ambiguous. Trimming took 5 bases from V and 0 from J, leaving 13 bases between them. Germline V gives CDR1 SQVTM, CDR2 ANQGSEA. The length of the CDR3 is 14 residues. CDR3 bases: TGCAGCGTTACAGACGGAGGAATGAACACTGAAGCTTTCTTT. Translating it yields CSVTDGGMNTEAFF.

The gene calls are TRBV7-2 and TRBJ2-7, with D unresolved. The CDR3 totals 16 residues. In germline, CDR1 is SGHTA, CDR2 FQGNSA. Trimming pared 1 base from V and 3 bases from J, leaving 16 bases between. In nucleotides, the CDR3 is TGTGCCAGCAGCTTAGATCCGGCGGCACTCCTCTACGAGCAGTACTTC. Residues: CASSLDPAALLYEQYF. The full variable domain, its missing parts supplied by reference TRBV7-2 and TRBJ2-7, is GAGVSQSPSNKVTEKGKDVELRCDPISGHTALYWYRQSLGQGLEFLIYFQGNSAPDKSGLPSDRFSAERTGGSVSTLTIQRTQQEDSAVYLCASSLDPAALLYEQYFGPGTRLTVT.

The V and J genes are TRBV10-3 and TRBJ2-1; D uncertain. CDR1 is ENHRY and CDR2 is SYGVKD in the germline V gene. The CDR3 consists of 14 residues. Trimming pared 0 bases from V and 0 bases from J, leaving 3 bases between. DNA of the CDR3: TGTGCCATCAGTGAGTCGGCCTCCTACAATGAGCAGTTCTTC. This encodes CAISESASYNEQFF.

V and J are TRBV28 and TRBJ2-3; no clear D gene. Germline-derived CDR1 and CDR2 are MDHEN and SYDVKM. Trimming pared 5 bases from V and 3 bases from J, leaving 15 bases between. This CDR3 comprises 15 residues. CDR3: CASSPPGSLTDTQYF. CDR3 sequence (DNA): TGTGCCAGCAGTCCCCCGGGTTCCCTAACAGATACGCAGTATTTT.

This clone was counted once. This sequence joins TRBV10-3 and TRBJ2-3, with TRBD2 matching 8 bases. The V and J ends lost 6 bases and 0 bases, in that order; junction bases with no gene match: 2. This CDR3 region has 14 residues. Per the germline V gene, CDR1 is ENHRY and CDR2 is SYGVKD. CDR3 protein: CAIRASGSTDTQYF. CDR3 coding DNA: TGTGCCATCAGGGCTAGCGGGAGCACAGATACGCAGTATTTT.

The rearrangement links TRBV5-8 to TRBJ2-2; unclear D gene. The CDR3 loop spans 11 amino acids. V shed 4 bases and J shed 7 bases, with 5 bases lying between them. Germline V lookup: CDR1 SGHTS, CDR2 YDEGEE. CDR3 sequence (DNA): TGTGCCAGCAGCCCCGGCGGGGAGCTGTTTTTT. Encoded protein: CASSPGGELFF.

The V and J genes are TRBV5-4 and TRBJ2-6; D ambiguous. Trimming pared 9 bases from V and 0 bases from J, leaving 22 bases between. This CDR3 contains 18 residues. Germline CDR1 reads SGHNT; CDR2 reads YYREEE (reference sequence). The CDR3 protein is CATLPDPRLPSGANVLTF. The CDR3 nucleotides read TGTGCCACCCTCCCCGACCCCAGACTCCCCTCTGGGGCCAACGTCCTGACTTTC.

This clone has just one count. The chain joins TRBV10-3 to TRBJ1-1; D is undetermined. The V and J ends lost 4 bases and 8 bases respectively, with 11 bases between them. CDR3 length: 12 residues. Germline values: CDR1 ENHRY, CDR2 SYGVKD. CDR3 amino acids: CAISGSAAEAFF. Written as DNA, the CDR3 is TGTGCCATCAGTGGGTCGGCGGCCGAAGCTTTCTTT.

The V and J genes are TRBV6-6 and TRBJ2-7, with 7 bases identical to TRBD2. Germline V gives CDR1 MNHNY, CDR2 SVGAGI (reference sequence). This CDR3 spans 15 amino acids. With 0 bases clipped from V and 4 bases from J, the junction kept 6 bases outside the gene matches. The CDR3 spells CASSYSSGAGYEQYF. The CDR3 nucleotides read TGTGCCAGCAGTTACTCGAGCGGGGCGGGATACGAGCAGTACTTC.

This chain uses TRBV6-2 or TRBV6-3 with TRBJ2-3; tentative D call: TRBD1 (6 bases). CDR1 and CDR2 from the germline V gene are MNHEY and SVGEGT. The CDR3 contains 14 residues. V was cut by 0 bases and J by 8 bases, with 12 bases left in between. Here the CDR3 DNA reads TGTGCCAGCAGTTACTCAGGGACACCTCTTACGCAGTATTTT. This encodes CASSYSGTPLTQYF.

The CDR3 DNA is TGTGCCAGCAGCTTAGACGGCCGCAGGGGGGAGAGGAATGAGCAGTTCTTC. Protein product: CASSLDGRRGERNEQFF. The chain joins TRBV11-3 to TRBJ2-1; D is possibly TRBD1 (7 bases). The CDR3 is 17 amino acids. V dropped 0 bases and J dropped 7 bases, with 19 bases sitting between them. Germline V gene lookup returns CDR1 SGHNT and CDR2 YENEEA.